The T cell receptor (beta chain) under discussion was sequenced for a study of cytomegalovirus exposure and HLA in healthy donors (TCRdb year 2017). Background on the whole study: An earlier analysis of 587 of the donors reported approximately 280 Gb of sequence data and 90 million to 120 million unique TCR beta sequences obtained from roughly 170 million T cells. The study aimed to test whether signatures of past pathogen exposure could be identified by cataloging public T cell receptors. Donor age, sex, ethnicity and CMV serostatus were compiled alongside the repertoire data. Class I and class II HLA loci were covered by the typing at four-digit resolution. In addition to the first cohort of hundreds of subjects, a separate validation cohort of 120 different subjects was used. About 320 gigabases of sequencing data and approximately 85 million unique TCR sequences were included in an early release covering around 650 HLA-typed donors. Of the roughly 400 genotyped donors, over 70% fell in the genetic ancestry cluster associated with self-reported Caucasian donors. Rather than using new phenotypic data, the later analysis identified candidate immune exposures from TCR beta sequences and from how often those sequences occurred across donors. The number of typed donors differed by locus: about 620-640 for A, B, C, DRB1 and DQB1; approximately 540 for DQA1; approximately 610 for DPA1; and roughly 450 for DPB1. A later genetic analysis took genome-wide SNP genotypes for about 55% of the roughly 670 donors and used that subset as a discovery cohort. Using immunosequencing, the study profiled T cell repertoires from 666 subjects and related those repertoires to cytomegalovirus serostatus. Roughly 5 DR-DQ haplotypes were handled as single units for association and clustering, since linkage in the cohort was strong. The study combined high-throughput TCR immunosequencing, statistical association of individual TCRs with disease status, and machine learning to predict cytomegalovirus infection status. Among roughly 400 genotyped donors of the cohort, an average of approximately 240,000 unique TCR beta nucleotide sequences were sequenced per donor, about a sixth of them non-productive. An earlier analysis of more than 450 of the donors used high-throughput TCR beta sequencing to judge whether each TCR beta V gene segment behaved as functional or pseudogenic. All discovery cohort repertoires had been generated on a single sequencing platform. To study patterns of TCR occurrence, a later analysis re-analyzed previously published TCR beta repertoires from 650 to 750 donors and added high-resolution HLA genotyping.

Libraries came from the immunoSEQ multiplex PCR assay. For the multiplex PCR, a mixture combining 60 forward primers for TCR Vbeta segments and 13 reverse primers for TCR Jbeta segments was used. A multiplex PCR assay on genomic DNA amplified the CDR3 region of rearranged TCR beta genes. The amplified TCR beta libraries were sequenced on the Illumina HiSeq System as 87-base-pair reads. On the authors' methods: A later analysis counted tens of millions of unique TCR beta chains across the 666 repertoires, and roughly 10 million of these chains were shared by at least two donors. To remove PCR and sequencing errors, raw reads were error-corrected and collapsed into unique sequences using a nearest-neighbor algorithm that merged closely related sequences. CDR3 sequences were aligned to IMGT reference sequences to assign V, D and J gene segments. Each retained sequence needed at least a six-nucleotide match to both a V gene segment and a J gene segment. A rearrangement was called productive if the CDR3 had no stop codons and remained in frame with V and J, and every other rearrangement was called non-productive. Following IMGT convention, CDR3 was defined as the stretch from the second conserved V-encoded cysteine to the conserved J-encoded phenylalanine. The earlier analysis of 500 to 600 of the donors excluded sequences that lacked an unambiguous match to a single V gene segment. In an earlier analysis of approximately 500 of the donors, a V segment was called functional when productive rearrangements were above 56.7%, and segregating when the standard deviation between donors exceeded 5%. A statistical classification framework was built to diagnose cytomegalovirus status from the catalog of TCR beta chain sequences. V and J gene assignment, in a later analysis, came from comparing TCR nucleotide sequences with IMGT/GENE-DB human TR gene sequences. The TCRdist pipeline was used in a later analysis to assign CDR3 sequences and most-parsimonious VDJ recombination scenarios. In a later analysis, each TCR beta chain was defined by its CDR3 amino acid sequence together with its V-gene family, and reads without a unique V-gene family were excluded. To address suspected cross-contamination and a sequencing artifact, a later analysis removed 592 highly shared, low-generation-probability nucleotide sequences. In a later analysis, a clonal expansion index was calculated for each public chain from normalized within-repertoire ranks of inferred template counts. In a later analysis, generation probabilities were computed with a VDJ recombination model fitted to out-of-frame rearrangements, and the resulting probabilities were checked against IGoR. In a later analysis, hypergeometric tests were used to score TCR-TCR, TCR-HLA and TCR-CMV co-occurrence, with a repertoire-size bias correction applied to TCR pairs. To estimate false discovery rates, a later analysis permuted the HLA or CMV assignments 20 times. A later analysis grouped co-occurring TCRs with DBSCAN, adding TCRdist sequence similarity when clustering within HLA-allele-positive subsets. Repertoires with fewer than 30,000 or more than 120,000 public chains, plus five repertoires with anomalous nucleotide sharing, were excluded from co-occurrence clustering. The clones in this table, taken by TCRdb from immuneACCESS, are in-frame only. Not every clone is retained; where verified, under half of the shortfall comes from an unresolved V gene, and the cause of the rest is unknown. D and trimming were read from the DNA, whereas the V and J calls and clone size are those reported in that table. For this sample the table gives 55,000 to 80,000 clones, of which roughly 75% were detected only once. The leading ten clones occupy 5.4% of the sample.

Here is what the overall study found, with its caveats: Broadly in line with IMGT annotations, most TCR beta V segments showed up in productive rearrangements about 87% or about 30% of the time in an earlier analysis of under 700 of the donors. A further reported finding was that TCR beta sequences accurately predicted the HLA-A and HLA-B alleles for most subjects in the first cohort. A cluster of highly shared sequence variants was judged likely to be a technical artifact of the sequencing pipeline. In the study, 150 to 200 TCR beta chains were listed as associated with cytomegalovirus. A later analysis found that TCR association rates varied across HLA loci, with DRB1 alleles showing the most associated TCRs and HLA-C alleles the fewest. While some public TCRs were present in many individuals, most TCR sequences turned up only very rarely across donors. Some IMGT-functional V segments, including TRBV6-2 and TRBV6-3, could not be told apart with the 87-base-pair reads, so those segments were excluded. Cytomegalovirus status was reported to be diagnosed by the classifier with high specificity and sensitivity in both the original and validation cohorts. According to a later genetic analysis, donors in an Asian-associated ancestry cluster had fewer N-insertions in productive TCRs than the roughly 670-donor mean. Because counts were too low, fewer than 20 rarely observed V segments, including chromosome 9 orphons, were excluded from the earlier analysis of 587 of the donors. A later genetic analysis associated a missense DCLRE1C variant with V-gene and J-gene trimming of TCR beta chains, and an independent cohort replicated the association. When HLA alleles, especially DR and DQ, strongly co-occurred, attributing TCR associations to individual alleles was difficult. HLA typing was unavailable for some donors at each locus, so association tests used only the typed subset. The only immune exposure information available for the cohort was CMV serostatus. In this cohort, only TCR beta chains were sequenced, and detectable features were limited by the absence of alpha or paired-chain data. The authors suggested that the approach could potentially be extended to other disease states and immunological phenotypes. Roughly uniform sequencing depth across donors was assumed in presence/absence analyses, although this assumption may not hold. In a later analysis, HLA-associated TCR beta chains showed more clonal expansion and lower generation probabilities than non-associated chains that were equally common. In a later analysis, several top co-occurrence clusters were reported to appear linked to parvovirus B19, influenza, CMV and Epstein-Barr virus. Most CMV-associated TCR beta chains appeared to be HLA-restricted in a later analysis, and the HLA associations seemed to be driven largely by CMV exposure. A few of the identified cytomegalovirus-associated TCR beta chains were confirmed in vitro to be specific for cytomegalovirus antigens. In a later analysis, 16,951 TCR beta sequences were associated with specific HLA alleles at a false discovery rate of 0.05. Linkage disequilibrium might explain the correlated functional status among segregating V segments, but an unknown experimental factor could not be excluded.

There are 17 amino acids in the CDR3, from cysteine to phenylalanine inclusive. Just the 51-base CDR3 DNA is kept, in frame starting at base 1. CDR1 and CDR2 (SNHLY, FYNNEI) derive from the germline V gene. The junction shows trimming of 2 bases on V and 2 bases on J, plus 16 bases between the germline ends. Worth noting for this clone: Its binding antigen is unknown. The sample holds no much larger clone one base away, and base qualities are not on file.

The cohort consisted of approximately 690 healthy bone marrow donors. At the time of sampling, all cohort members were nominally healthy, though unrecorded immune exposures were likely present. The donor was CMV seronegative and belonged to the group of several hundred seronegative cohort members. A peripheral blood sample was collected from each donor, and TCR beta sequencing was performed on peripheral blood mononuclear cells. The Qiagen DNeasy Blood Extraction Kit was used to extract genomic DNA from the blood cell samples. The sequenced sample was PBMCs. The TCR originated in a woman younger than 45 in good health and CMV-seronegative. This chain is built from TRBV2 and TRBJ2-1, and possibly TRBD2, on 6 matching bases. CDR3 loop: CASSESGLNSPYNEQFF. DNA sequence: TGTGCCAGCAGTGAATCGGGACTGAATTCCCCCTACAATGAGCAGTTCTTC.